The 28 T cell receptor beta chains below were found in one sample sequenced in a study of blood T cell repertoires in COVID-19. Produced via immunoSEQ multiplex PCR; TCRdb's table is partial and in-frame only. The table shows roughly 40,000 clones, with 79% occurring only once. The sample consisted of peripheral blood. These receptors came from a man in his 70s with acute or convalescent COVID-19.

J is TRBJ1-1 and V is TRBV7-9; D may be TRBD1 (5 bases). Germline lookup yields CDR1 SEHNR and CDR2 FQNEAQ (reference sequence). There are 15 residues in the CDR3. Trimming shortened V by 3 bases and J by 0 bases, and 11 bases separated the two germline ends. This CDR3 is CASSLYRTLNTEAFF. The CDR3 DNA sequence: TGTGCCAGCAGCTTGTACAGGACCTTGAACACTGAAGCTTTCTTT.

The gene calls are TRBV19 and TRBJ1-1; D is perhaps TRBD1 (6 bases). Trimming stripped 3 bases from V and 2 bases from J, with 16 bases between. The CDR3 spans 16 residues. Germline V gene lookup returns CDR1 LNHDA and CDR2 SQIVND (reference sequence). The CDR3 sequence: CASSINAGGRNTEAFF. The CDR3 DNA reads TGTGCCAGTAGTATTAATGCCGGGGGGCGAAACACTGAAGCTTTCTTT.

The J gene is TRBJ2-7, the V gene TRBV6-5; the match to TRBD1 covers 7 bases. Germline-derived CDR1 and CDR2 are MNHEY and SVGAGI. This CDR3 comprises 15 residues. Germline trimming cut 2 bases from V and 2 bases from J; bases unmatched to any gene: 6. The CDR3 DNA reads TGTGCCAGCAGTTACGAAGCAGGGGGAGCCTACGAGCAGTACTTC. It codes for CASSYEAGGAYEQYF.

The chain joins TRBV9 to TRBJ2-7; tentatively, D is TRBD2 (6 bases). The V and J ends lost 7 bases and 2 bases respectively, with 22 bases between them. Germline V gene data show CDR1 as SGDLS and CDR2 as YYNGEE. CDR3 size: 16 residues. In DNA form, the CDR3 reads TGTGCCAGCGGCCCGGGAAGCGGGTCCCTTCCCTACGAGCAGTACTTC. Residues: CASGPGSGSLPYEQYF. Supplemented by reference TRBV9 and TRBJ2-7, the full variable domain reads DSGVTQTPKHLITATGQRVTLRCSPRSGDLSVYWYQQSLDQGLQFLIQYYNGEERAKGNILERFSAQQFPDLHSELNLSSLELGDSALYFCASGPGSGSLPYEQYFGPGTRLTVT.

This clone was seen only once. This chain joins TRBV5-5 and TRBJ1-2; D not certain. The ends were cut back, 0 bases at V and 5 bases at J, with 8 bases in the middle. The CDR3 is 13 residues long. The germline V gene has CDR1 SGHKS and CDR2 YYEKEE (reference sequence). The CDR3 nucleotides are TGTGCCAGCAGCTTGGAGGGAGATTATGGCTACACCTTC. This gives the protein CASSLEGDYGYTF.

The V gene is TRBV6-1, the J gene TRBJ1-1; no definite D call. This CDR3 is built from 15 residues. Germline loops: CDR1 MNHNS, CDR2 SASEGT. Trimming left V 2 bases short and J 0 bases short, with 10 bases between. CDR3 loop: CASSESFTLNTEAFF. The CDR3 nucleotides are TGTGCCAGCAGTGAATCTTTCACTTTGAACACTGAAGCTTTCTTT.

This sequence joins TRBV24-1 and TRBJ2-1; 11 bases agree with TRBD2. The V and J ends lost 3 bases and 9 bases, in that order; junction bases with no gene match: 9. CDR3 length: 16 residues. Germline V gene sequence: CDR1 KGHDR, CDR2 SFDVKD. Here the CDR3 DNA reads TGTGCCACCAGTGATCCCTTAGCGGGAGGGCCAGGTGAGCAGTTCTTC. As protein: CATSDPLAGGPGEQFF.

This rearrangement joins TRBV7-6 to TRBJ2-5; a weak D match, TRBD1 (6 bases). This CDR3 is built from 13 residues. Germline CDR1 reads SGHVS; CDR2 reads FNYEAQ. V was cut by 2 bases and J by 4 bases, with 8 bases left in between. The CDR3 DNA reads TGTGCCAGCAGCTTATTAGGGGGAGAGACCCAGTACTTC. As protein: CASSLLGGETQYF.

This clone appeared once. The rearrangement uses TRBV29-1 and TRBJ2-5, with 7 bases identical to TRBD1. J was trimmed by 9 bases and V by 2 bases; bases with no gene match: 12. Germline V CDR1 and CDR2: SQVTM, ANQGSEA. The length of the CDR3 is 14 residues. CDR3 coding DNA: TGCAGCGTTGAACGGGACAGCCCCATCGGGGCCCAGTACTTC. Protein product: CSVERDSPIGAQYF. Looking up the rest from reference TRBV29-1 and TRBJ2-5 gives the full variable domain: SAVISQKPSRDICQRGTSLTIQCQVDSQVTMMFWYRQQPGQSLTLIATANQGSEATYESGFVIDKFPISRPNLTFSTLTVSNMSPEDSSIYLCSVERDSPIGAQYFGPGTRLLVL.

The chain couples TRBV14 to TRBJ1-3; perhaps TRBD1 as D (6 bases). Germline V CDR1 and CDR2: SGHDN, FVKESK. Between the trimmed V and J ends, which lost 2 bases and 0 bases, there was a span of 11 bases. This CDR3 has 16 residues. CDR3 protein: CASSQLPDSSGNTIYF. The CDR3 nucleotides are TGTGCCAGCAGCCAATTGCCGGACAGCTCTGGAAACACCATATATTTT.

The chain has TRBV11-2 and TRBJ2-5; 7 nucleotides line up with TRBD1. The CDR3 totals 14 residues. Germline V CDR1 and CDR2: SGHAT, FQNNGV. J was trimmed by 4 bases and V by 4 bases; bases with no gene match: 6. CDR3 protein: CASSSGGGRETQYF. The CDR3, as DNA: TGTGCCAGCAGCTCAGGGGGTGGGAGAGAGACCCAGTACTTC.

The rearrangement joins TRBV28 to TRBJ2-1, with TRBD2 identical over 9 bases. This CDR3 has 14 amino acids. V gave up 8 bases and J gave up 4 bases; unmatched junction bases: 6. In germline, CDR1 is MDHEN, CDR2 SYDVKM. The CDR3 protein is CASGAGGPYNEQFF. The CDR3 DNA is TGTGCCAGCGGAGCGGGAGGACCTTACAATGAGCAGTTCTTC.

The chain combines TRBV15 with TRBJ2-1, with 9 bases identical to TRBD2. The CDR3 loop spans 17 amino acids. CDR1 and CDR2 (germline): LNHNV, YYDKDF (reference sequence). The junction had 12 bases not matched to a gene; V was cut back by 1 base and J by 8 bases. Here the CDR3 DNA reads TGTGCCACCAGCAGAGGGGGCTCGGCGGGAGGGCTCGATGAGCAGTTCTTC. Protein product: CATSRGGSAGGLDEQFF.

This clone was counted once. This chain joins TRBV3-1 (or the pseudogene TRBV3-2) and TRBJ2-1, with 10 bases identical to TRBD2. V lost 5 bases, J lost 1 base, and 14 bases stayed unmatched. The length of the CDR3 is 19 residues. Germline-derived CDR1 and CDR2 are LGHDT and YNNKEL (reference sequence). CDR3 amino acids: CASSGFRASGSRSYNEQFF. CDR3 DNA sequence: TGTGCCAGCAGCGGCTTTCGGGCTAGCGGGAGTCGGTCCTACAATGAGCAGTTCTTC.

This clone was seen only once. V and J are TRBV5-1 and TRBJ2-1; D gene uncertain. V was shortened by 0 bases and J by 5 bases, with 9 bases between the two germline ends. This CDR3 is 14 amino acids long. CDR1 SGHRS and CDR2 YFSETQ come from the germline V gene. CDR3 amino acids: CASSLVGQDNEQFF. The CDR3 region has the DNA TGCGCCAGCAGCTTGGTGGGTCAGGACAATGAGCAGTTCTTC.

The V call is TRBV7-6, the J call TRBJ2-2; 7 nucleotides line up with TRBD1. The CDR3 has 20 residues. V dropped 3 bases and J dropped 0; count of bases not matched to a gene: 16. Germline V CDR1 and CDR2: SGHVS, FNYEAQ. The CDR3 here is CASSFKPTTGQATNTGELFF. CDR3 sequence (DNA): TGTGCCAGCAGCTTTAAGCCTACGACAGGGCAAGCAACGAACACCGGGGAGCTGTTTTTT.

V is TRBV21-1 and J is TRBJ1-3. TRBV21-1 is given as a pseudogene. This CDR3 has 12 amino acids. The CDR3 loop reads CASSSRCNTIYF. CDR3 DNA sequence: TGTGCCAGCAGTAGCCGGTGCAACACCATATATTTT.

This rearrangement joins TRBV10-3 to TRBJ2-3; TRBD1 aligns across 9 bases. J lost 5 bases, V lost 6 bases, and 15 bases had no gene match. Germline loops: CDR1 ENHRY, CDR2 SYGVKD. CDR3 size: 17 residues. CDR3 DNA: TGTGCCATCAGGGAACACGGTGACAGGGGGTTGGAAGATACGCAGTATTTT. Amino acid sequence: CAIREHGDRGLEDTQYF.

The CDR3 nucleotides are TGTGCCAGCAGCAATTGTCCGGACAGGACGCCTAGCACAAACGTTTTGCCTAACTATGGCTACACCTTC. Its protein is CASSNCPDRTPSTNVLPNYGYTF. The chain uses TRBV21-1 and TRBJ1-2; the listed D gene, TRBD1, was not tested against the DNA. TRBV21-1 is tagged as a pseudogene. This CDR3 spans 23 amino acids.

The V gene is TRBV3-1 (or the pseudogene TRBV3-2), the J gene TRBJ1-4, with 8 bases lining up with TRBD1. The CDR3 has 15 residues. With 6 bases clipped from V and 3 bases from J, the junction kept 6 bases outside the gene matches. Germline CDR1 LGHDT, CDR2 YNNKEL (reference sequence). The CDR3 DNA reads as TGTGCCAGCAGACCAACAGGGGGGGCTAATGAAAAACTGTTTTTT. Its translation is CASRPTGGANEKLFF.

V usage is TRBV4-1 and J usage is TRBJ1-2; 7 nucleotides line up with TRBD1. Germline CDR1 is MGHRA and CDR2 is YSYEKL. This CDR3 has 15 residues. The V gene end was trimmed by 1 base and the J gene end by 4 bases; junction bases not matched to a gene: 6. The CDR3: CASSQAQGGVYGYTF. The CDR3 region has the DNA TGCGCCAGCAGCCAAGCACAAGGGGGCGTCTATGGCTACACCTTC.

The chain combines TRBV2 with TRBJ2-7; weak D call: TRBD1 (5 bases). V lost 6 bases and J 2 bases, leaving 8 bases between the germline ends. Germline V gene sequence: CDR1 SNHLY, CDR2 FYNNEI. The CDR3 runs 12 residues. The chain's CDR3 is CASSQTAYEQYF. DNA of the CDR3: TGTGCCAGCAGCCAGACAGCCTACGAGCAGTACTTC.

Written as DNA, the CDR3 is TGCAGCGTTGTCCGACAGAATATGAACACTGAAGCTTTCTTT. Amino acids: CSVVRQNMNTEAFF. The J gene is TRBJ1-1, the V gene TRBV29-1, with a possible D match to TRBD1 (5 bases). The CDR3 spans 14 residues. The germline V and J ends were trimmed by 4 bases and 0 bases, with 12 bases remaining between them. Germline V lookup: CDR1 SQVTM, CDR2 ANQGSEA.

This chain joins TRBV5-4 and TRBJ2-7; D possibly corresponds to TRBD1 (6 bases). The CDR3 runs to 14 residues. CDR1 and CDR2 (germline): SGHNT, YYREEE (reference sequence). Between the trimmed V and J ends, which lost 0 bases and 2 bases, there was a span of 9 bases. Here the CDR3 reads CASSLGDIAYEQYF. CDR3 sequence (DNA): TGTGCCAGCAGCTTGGGGGACATCGCCTACGAGCAGTACTTC.

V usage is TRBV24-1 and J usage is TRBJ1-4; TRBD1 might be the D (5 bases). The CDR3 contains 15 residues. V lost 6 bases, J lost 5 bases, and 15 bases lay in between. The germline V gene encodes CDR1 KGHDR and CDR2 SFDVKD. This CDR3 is CATSLSGGGNEKLFF. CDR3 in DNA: TGTGCCACCAGTCTCTCGGGCGGGGGGAATGAAAAACTGTTTTTT.

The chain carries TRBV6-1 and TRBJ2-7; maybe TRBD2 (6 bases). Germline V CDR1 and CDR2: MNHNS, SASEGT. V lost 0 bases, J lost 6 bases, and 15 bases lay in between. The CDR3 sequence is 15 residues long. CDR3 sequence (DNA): TGTGCCAGCAGTGAAGCGAGCGCGGGAACCGGCGAGCAGTACTTC. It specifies CASSEASAGTGEQYF.

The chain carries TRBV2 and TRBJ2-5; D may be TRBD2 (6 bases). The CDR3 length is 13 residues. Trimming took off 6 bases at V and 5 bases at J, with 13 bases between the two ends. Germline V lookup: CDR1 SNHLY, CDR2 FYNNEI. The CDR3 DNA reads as TGTGCCAGCAGACTCCGGGGGTGGGAGACCCAGTACTTC. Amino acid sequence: CASRLRGWETQYF.

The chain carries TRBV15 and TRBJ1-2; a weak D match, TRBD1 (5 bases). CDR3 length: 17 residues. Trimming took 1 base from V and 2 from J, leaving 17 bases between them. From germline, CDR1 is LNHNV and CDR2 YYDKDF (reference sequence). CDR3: CATSRVWPQGDNYGYTF. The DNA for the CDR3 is TGTGCCACCAGCAGAGTTTGGCCTCAGGGCGACAACTATGGCTACACCTTC.